The 8 T cell receptor beta chains reported below all come from one sample, sequenced in a study of blood T cell repertoires in COVID-19. The assay was immunoSEQ multiplex PCR, and TCRdb's table has in-frame clones only and misses some. Of some 83,000 clones in the sample, about four fifths were seen once. The sequencing sample was made of peripheral blood. These receptor sequences come from a human donor in a cohort sampled during active COVID-19.

This chain uses TRBV7-2 with TRBJ2-1; D is possibly TRBD2 (7 bases). The V gene lost 4 bases and the J gene lost 9 bases, with 22 bases spanning the gap. The length of the CDR3 is 16 residues. CDR1 SGHTA and CDR2 FQGNSA come from the germline V gene. The CDR3 DNA is TGTGCCAGCAGCTCGCCGGAGGGGGGGGGATATATTGAGCAGTTCTTC. Its translation: CASSSPEGGGYIEQFF.

This clone was counted once. The rearrangement links TRBV7-2 to TRBJ1-1; 10 positions agree with TRBD1. The CDR3 totals 15 residues. Germline CDR1 and CDR2: SGHTA and FQGNSA. V dropped 4 bases and J dropped 7; count of bases not matched to a gene: 9. The CDR3 loop reads CASSSLRTGGGEAFF. The CDR3 coding sequence is TGTGCCAGCAGCTCCTTGAGGACAGGGGGAGGTGAAGCTTTCTTT. Looking up the rest from reference TRBV7-2 and TRBJ1-1 gives the full variable domain: GAGVSQSPSNKVTEKGKDVELRCDPISGHTALYWYRQSLGQGLEFLIYFQGNSAPDKSGLPSDRFSAERTGGSVSTLTIQRTQQEDSAVYLCASSSLRTGGGEAFFGQGTRLTVV.

The chain uses TRBV19 and TRBJ2-6; 10 nucleotides align to TRBD1. CDR1 and CDR2 from the germline V gene are LNHDA and SQIVND (reference sequence). The CDR3 spans 16 residues. The V gene end was trimmed by 4 bases and the J gene end by 3 bases; junction bases not matched to a gene: 3. CDR3 sequence (DNA): TGTGCCAGTAGTAGACAGGGGGCATTTGGGGCCAACGTCCTGACTTTC. Protein: CASSRQGAFGANVLTF.

This chain links TRBV14 with TRBJ1-1; D is perhaps TRBD1 (6 bases). Trimming shortened V by 4 bases and J by 3 bases, and 15 bases separated the two germline ends. This CDR3 contains 15 residues. The germline gives CDR1 SGHDN, CDR2 FVKESK. CDR3 coding DNA: TGTGCCAGCAGCCGAGCCCGGCCAGGGGACACTGAAGCTTTCTTT. Its translation is CASSRARPGDTEAFF.

The chain has TRBV4-2 and TRBJ1-2; D is possibly TRBD1 (5 bases). Germline loops: CDR1 LGHNA, CDR2 YNFKEQ. The CDR3 length is 16 residues. Trimming took off 0 bases at V and 4 bases at J, with 15 bases between the two ends. As DNA, the CDR3 is TGTGCCAGCAGCCAAGATAACCAGGGCGTGACCTATGGCTACACCTTC. It codes for CASSQDNQGVTYGYTF.

The chain employs TRBV4-2 and TRBJ2-4; D may be TRBD2 (7 bases). The CDR3 runs 16 residues. The V end was cut by 0 bases, the J end by 7 bases, with 16 bases between. The germline CDR1 and CDR2 sequences are LGHNA and YNFKEQ. CDR3: CASSQDGGGERNIQYF. The CDR3 DNA is TGTGCCAGCAGCCAAGATGGCGGGGGCGAGAGGAACATTCAGTACTTC.

V gene TRBV7-2 combines with J gene TRBJ1-2; perhaps TRBD1 as D (6 bases). This CDR3 has 17 residues. With 5 bases removed from V and 3 bases from J, the gap between germline ends came to 22 bases. CDR1 and CDR2 (germline): SGHTA, FQGNSA. The CDR3 sequence: CASSLILTRKGDYGYTF. CDR3 DNA sequence: TGTGCCAGCAGCCTAATCTTGACCCGGAAGGGGGACTATGGCTACACCTTC.

This chain links TRBV7-2 with TRBJ2-3; 13 nucleotides agree with TRBD2. The CDR3 has 18 amino acids. CDR1 SGHTA and CDR2 FQGNSA come from the germline V gene. With V trimmed by 2 bases and J by 4 bases, 9 bases remained unmatched. The DNA for the CDR3 is TGTGCCAGCAGCTTAACTTTTCGGACTAGCGGGGGCTCAGATACGCAGTATTTT. This encodes CASSLTFRTSGGSDTQYF.